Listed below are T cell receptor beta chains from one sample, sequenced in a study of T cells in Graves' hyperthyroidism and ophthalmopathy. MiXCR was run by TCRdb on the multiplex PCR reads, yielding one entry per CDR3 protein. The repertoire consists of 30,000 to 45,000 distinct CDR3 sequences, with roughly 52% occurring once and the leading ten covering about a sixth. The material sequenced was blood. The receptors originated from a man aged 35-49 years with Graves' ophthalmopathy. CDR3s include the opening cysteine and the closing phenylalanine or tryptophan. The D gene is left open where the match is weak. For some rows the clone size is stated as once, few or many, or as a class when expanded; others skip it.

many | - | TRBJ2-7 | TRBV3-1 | CASSPSGYEQYF | TGTGCCAGCAGCCCATCAGGGTACGAGCAGTACTTC
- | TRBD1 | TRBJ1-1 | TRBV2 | CASSGTGDTEAFF | TGTGCCAGCAGTGGGACAGGGGACACTGAAGCTTTCTTT
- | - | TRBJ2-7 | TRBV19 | CASSLVGSYEQYF | TGTGCCAGTAGTTTAGTGGGATCCTACGAGCAGTACTTC
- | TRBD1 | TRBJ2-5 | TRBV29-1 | CSVPGQGGYQETQYF | TGCAGCGTCCCCGGACAGGGGGGGTACCAAGAGACCCAGTACTTC
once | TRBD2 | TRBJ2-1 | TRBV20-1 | CSARQTGTNNEQFF | TGCAGTGCTAGGCAGACCGGGACTAACAATGAGCAGTTCTTC
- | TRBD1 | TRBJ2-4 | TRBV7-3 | CASSLSGGGRSIQYF | TGTGCCAGCAGCTTATCAGGGGGCGGGCGGTCGATTCAGTACTTC
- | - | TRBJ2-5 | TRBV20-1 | CSANPTEGLGETQYF | TGCAGTGCTAACCCGACGGAGGGGCTTGGGGAGACCCAGTACTTC
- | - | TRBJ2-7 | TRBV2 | CASSEWNADEQYF | TGTGCCAGCAGTGAATGGAATGCGGACGAGCAGTACTTC
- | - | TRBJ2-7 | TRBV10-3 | CAIAPGPPTYYEQYF | TGTGCCATAGCCCCGGGACCGCCTACTTACTACGAGCAGTACTTC
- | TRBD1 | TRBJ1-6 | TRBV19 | CASSADRGGQSPLHF | TGTGCCAGTAGTGCGGACAGGGGTGGGCAGTCACCCCTCCACTTT
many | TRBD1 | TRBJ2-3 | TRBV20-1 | CSASGLRDRAADTQYF | TGCAGTGCTAGCGGACTCCGGGACAGGGCTGCAGATACGCAGTATTTT
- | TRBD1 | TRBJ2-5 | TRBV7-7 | CASSLSSTGYTQYF | TGTGCTAGCAGCTTAAGTTCGACAGGGTACACCCAGTACTTC
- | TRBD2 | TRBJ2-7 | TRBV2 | CASPTVAGVGHEQYF | TGTGCCAGCCCGACCGTTGCGGGAGTAGGTCACGAGCAGTACTTC
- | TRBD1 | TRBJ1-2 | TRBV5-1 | CASSSGTGWRGYTF | TGCGCCAGCAGCTCGGGGACAGGCTGGCGGGGCTACACCTTC
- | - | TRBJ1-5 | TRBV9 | CASSAEQGSQPQHF | TGTGCCAGCAGCGCGGAACAGGGAAGTCAGCCCCAGCATTTT
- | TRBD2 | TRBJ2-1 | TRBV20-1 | CSARDRAGGGWLNEQFF | TGCAGTGCTAGAGATCGCGCGGGAGGAGGGTGGTTAAATGAGCAGTTCTTC
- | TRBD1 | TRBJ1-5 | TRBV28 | CASSIRQGVQPQHF | TGTGCCAGCAGTATCAGACAGGGTGTTCAGCCCCAGCATTTT
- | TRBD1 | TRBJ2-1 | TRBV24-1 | CATSDGGQGHEQFF | TGTGCCACCAGTGATGGGGGACAGGGCCATGAGCAGTTCTTC
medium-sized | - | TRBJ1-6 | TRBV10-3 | CASSEGLDNSPLHF | TGTGCCAGTAGCGAGGGGTTAGATAATTCACCCCTCCACTTT
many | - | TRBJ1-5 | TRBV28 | CASSSIQLRQVNQPQHF | TGTGCCAGCAGTTCCATCCAGCTACGGCAGGTCAATCAGCCCCAGCATTTT
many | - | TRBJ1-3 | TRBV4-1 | CASSQSGNTIYF | TGCGCCAGCAGCCAGTCCGGAAACACCATATATTTT
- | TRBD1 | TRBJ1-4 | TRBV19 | CASRDRGFFSEKLFF | TGTGCCAGTAGGGACAGGGGGTTCTTCAGTGAAAAACTGTTTTTT
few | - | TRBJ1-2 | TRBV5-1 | CASRHGRGVSSNYGYTF | TGCGCCAGCAGGCACGGACGGGGGGTCTCCTCTAACTATGGCTACACCTTC
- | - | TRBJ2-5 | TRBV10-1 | CASSESEGSWETQYF | TGCGCCAGCAGTGAGTCAGAGGGTTCCTGGGAGACCCAGTACTTC
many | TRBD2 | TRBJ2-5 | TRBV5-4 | CASSPGLADQETQYF | TGTGCCAGCAGCCCGGGACTAGCGGACCAAGAGACCCAGTACTTC
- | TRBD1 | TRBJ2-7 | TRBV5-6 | CASSLRRTGREQYF | TGTGCCAGCAGTCTCCGTAGGACAGGACGCGAGCAGTACTTC
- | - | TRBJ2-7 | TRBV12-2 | CASRFLAPDSLEEQHF | TGTGCAAGTCGCTTCCTAGCTCCTGACAGTCTAGAAGAACAGCACTTC
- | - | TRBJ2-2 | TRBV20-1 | CSARALRGDTGELFF | TGCAGTGCTAGAGCATTAAGGGGGGACACCGGGGAGCTGTTTTTT
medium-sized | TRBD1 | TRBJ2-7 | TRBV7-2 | CASSLEGTQGSYEQYF | TGTGCCAGCAGCTTAGAGGGCACACAGGGGTCCTACGAGCAGTACTTC
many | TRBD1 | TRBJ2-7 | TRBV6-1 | CASRGFGTGGHEQYF | TGTGCCAGCAGGGGATTCGGGACAGGGGGCCACGAGCAGTACTTC
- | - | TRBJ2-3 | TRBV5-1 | CASSLAVGLTDTQYF | TGCGCCAGCAGCTTGGCGGTGGGACTCACAGATACGCAGTATTTT
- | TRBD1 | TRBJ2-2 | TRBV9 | CASSPTGQGAGELFF | TGTGCCAGCAGCCCCACGGGACAGGGGGCCGGGGAGCTGTTTTTT
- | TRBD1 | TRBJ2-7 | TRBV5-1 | CTSRSPGQGFEQYF | TGCACCAGCAGGTCCCCGGGACAGGGTTTCGAGCAGTACTTC
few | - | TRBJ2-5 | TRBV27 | CASSFGTAQETQYF | TGTGCCAGCAGTTTCGGGACGGCCCAAGAGACCCAGTACTTC
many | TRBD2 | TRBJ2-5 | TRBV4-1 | CASSHHGLADQETQYF | TGCGCCAGCAGCCACCACGGACTAGCGGACCAAGAGACCCAGTACTTC
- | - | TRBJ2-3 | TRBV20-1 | CSASLGQTFEQYF | TGCAGTGCCAGCCTGGGACAAACCTTTGAGCAGTATTTT
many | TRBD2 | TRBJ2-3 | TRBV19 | CASRNRLAATSTDTQYF | TGTGCCAGTAGAAATAGGCTAGCGGCAACTAGCACAGATACGCAGTATTTT
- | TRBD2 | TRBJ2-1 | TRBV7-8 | CASSLGGVGNEQFF | TGTGCCAGCAGCTTGGGGGGGGTGGGCAATGAGCAGTTCTTC
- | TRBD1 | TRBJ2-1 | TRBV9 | CASAEGAGFEQFF | TGTGCCAGCGCTGAGGGGGCGGGTTTTGAGCAGTTCTTC
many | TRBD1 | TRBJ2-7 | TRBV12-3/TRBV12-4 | CASSLLTGTSEQYF | TGTGCCAGCAGTCTCTTGACAGGGACGTCCGAGCAGTACTTC
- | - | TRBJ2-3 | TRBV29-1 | CSVKIPDTQYF | TGCAGCGTTAAAATCCCAGATACGCAGTATTTT
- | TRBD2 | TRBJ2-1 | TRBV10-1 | CASSVLPPGLADNEQFF | TGCGCCAGCAGCGTTTTACCTCCGGGACTAGCAGACAATGAGCAGTTCTTC